This T cell receptor beta chain was identified during a study of vaccination and CD4 T cells after COVID-19 (dated by TCRdb to between 2021 and 2023). Notes on the research overall: Every convalescent patient had a positive nasal swab PCR test for SARS-CoV-2, with mild disease in 9 or 10 patients and severe disease in one. The convalescent cohort included six males and four females, with two Hispanic individuals, seven Caucasians, two Asians and one multiracial person. Each participant got two doses of either the Pfizer-BioNTech BNT162b2 vaccine (n=8) or the Moderna mRNA-1273 vaccine (n=2). Post-COVID blood samples were collected from convalescent patients a median of around 100 days after diagnosis, with a range of about 30 to 161 days. The time from the second vaccine dose to post-vaccine blood sampling had a median of roughly 77 days and ranged from about 12 to 241 days. For stimulating the cultures, overlapping spike peptide pools were used, derived from SARS-CoV-2 as well as from the common cold coronaviruses HCoV-NL63, HCoV-OC43 and HCoV-229E. In control cultures, a CEFX viral epitope pool was used as positive control, an HIV-1 Nef peptide pool was used as negative control, or no peptide was added. In more than eight COVID-19 convalescent patients and a handful of infection-naive healthy vaccine recipients, researchers compared the spike-specific CD4+ TCR repertoire from before mRNA vaccination with the repertoire from after. Broader findings and caveats from the paper: The median count of SARS-CoV-2-reactive clonotypes went up from 20 to 25 after infection to 38 after vaccination, although the change was not significant. In convalescent patients, a median about 86% of post-vaccine SARS-CoV-2-reactive clones were detected only after vaccination, and vaccine-specific priming was suggested by this finding. The study included relatively few convalescent patients and did not analyze early timepoints after natural infection. Nearly all vaccine-specific clones in convalescent patients (304 of 307) were mono-reactive for SARS-CoV-2 spike rather than cross-reactive with common cold coronaviruses.

Receptor libraries were prepared by PCR. At the Johns Hopkins FTIC core, DNA from the cultured CD4+ T cells underwent TCR sequencing with the Oncomine TCR Beta short-read assay. The QIAamp micro DNA kit was used to extract genomic DNA from the cultured CD4+ T cells. The Oncomine TCR Beta libraries from cultured CD4+ T cells were pooled using unique dual indexes and then sequenced on an Illumina iSeq 100. Processing in the source paper ran as follows. Non-productive sequences were removed, and CDR3s that did not start with C, did not end with F or W, or were shorter than 7 amino acids were discarded. Antigen-specific clonotypes were identified using the MANAFEST web application through comparison of peptide-stimulated wells with reference and other culture wells. For a clone to be called positive, the clone needed an FDR below 0.05, an odds ratio above 5, and a productive frequency above 0.1% in at least two of three replicate wells. A clonotype was classed as cross-reactive if the clonotype showed significant expansion both in SARS-CoV-2 spike wells and in at least one common cold coronavirus spike condition. Similarity between CDR3 sequences was evaluated in R version 3.6.1 using Levenshtein distances (stringdist) and unrooted phylogenetic trees (ape). TCRdb itself trimmed the public reads at Q25 with fastp, ran MiXCR and retained productive beta chains. Every distinct CDR3 protein forms one entry, paired with its most common genes and DNA. The V and J calls follow TCRdb's processing rather than the paper's. Across this sample there are thousands of distinct CDR3 sequences, with 50% to 65% seen only once. The ten largest clones capture 6% to 8% of the sample.

For CDR1 and CDR2, the germline V gene (reference sequence) lists LNHDA and SQIVND. The germline ends are 15 bases apart after V is trimmed by 6 bases and J by 7 bases. Inclusive of the bounding cysteine and phenylalanine, the CDR3 is 13 residues long. The retained sequence is limited to the CDR3, 39 bases, with the frame set at the first base. In light of the paper, this sample's treatment or condition label describes: approximately nine-day PBMC culture with coronavirus spike peptide pools or control peptides (ViraFEST assay). To expand antigen-specific T cells with peptide pools and then pick out the expanded clonotypes through TCR sequencing, the study relied on the ViraFEST assay. The convalescent patients' positive SARS-CoV-2 PCR tests fell between March and December 2020, which was before the Alpha, Beta and Delta variants emerged in the United States. Over 1.5 million PBMCs per well were cultured in IMDM with about 5% human AB serum and roughly 10 IU/ml IL-2, plus 10 ug/ml peptide pools. On days 3 and 7, half of the culture medium was replaced with fresh IL-2-containing medium. After about 10 days of culture, CD4+ T cells were isolated by negative selection using the EasySep CD4+ T cell isolation kit. Ficoll-Paque Plus gradient centrifugation was used to isolate PBMCs from whole blood, and the isolated PBMCs were then either used fresh or cryopreserved at -140C. Each culture condition was generally run in triplicate wells.

Concerning this clonotype itself: The target of this receptor is not known. The record has no base qualities; no much larger clone is one base away.

The chain employs TRBV19 and TRBJ1-2; no D gene is confidently identified. The source of this sequence is a human donor who had recovered from COVID-19. Specimen: CD4+ T cells from blood, cultured in vitro. The CDR3 region: CASSLTVSRGYTF. The nucleotide sequence reads as follows: TGTGCCAGTAGCCTTACAGTCTCCCGTGGCTACACCTTC.